The following is a T cell receptor beta chain sequence with its context. These data originate in a study of cytomegalovirus exposure and HLA in healthy donors. From germline, CDR1 is SGHDT and CDR2 YYEEEE. CDR3 size: 14 residues. The PCR had 60 Vbeta and 13 Jbeta primers. The table came from immunoSEQ multiplex PCR; TCRdb's copy has only in-frame clones and leaves some out. The data hold about 250,000 clones, with around 78% observed a single time. Likely unrecorded immune exposures existed in these nominally healthy donors. This chain uses TRBV5-6 with TRBJ2-5, with 10 bases fitting TRBD1. The J call may not be correct, given that the DNA end is closer to TRBJ2-7. The sample was PBMCs. The receptor was isolated from a boy younger than 18 in good health and CMV-seronegative. CDR3 DNA: TGTGCCAGCAGCTGGGACAGGGGTGTTACCGAGCAGTACTTC. Encoded protein: CASSWDRGVTEQYF.